This T cell receptor (beta chain) emerged from a study of blood T cell repertoires in COVID-19. In the authors' methods: Cell counts per sample came from amplifying reference gene primers. Sequencing used immunoSEQ multiplex PCR; TCRdb keeps in-frame clones, though not all of them. That table supplies the V and J calls and clone size; D and trimming were determined from the DNA. The sample carries about 74,000 clones, almost 85% recorded once. There are 14 residues in the CDR3. V was clipped by 0 bases and J by 5 bases; unmatched bases: 2. Germline assignment: CDR1 SNHLY and CDR2 FYNNEI. The gene calls are TRBV2 and TRBJ2-5; 8 bases align to TRBD2. This TCR derives from a man between 65 and 85 years old with acute or convalescent COVID-19. Sequencing was performed on peripheral blood. CDR3 protein: CASSEAREGETQYF. CDR3 DNA sequence: TGTGCCAGCAGTGAAGCCCGGGAGGGTGAGACCCAGTACTTC.